The clone carrying this T cell receptor (beta chain) came up many times. The antigen remains unidentified. PCR was performed a second time for roughly 7 to 12 cycles using a sample-barcoded 5' primer and a J-beta primer mix. TCRdb recomputed calls from the 5' RACE reads with MiXCR, one row per CDR3 protein. The sample includes 800,000 to 950,000 distinct CDR3 sequences, about 27% seen only once; the top ten take 10%. V was trimmed by 4 bases and J by 3 bases, leaving 9 bases between them. Germline V gives CDR1 ENHRY, CDR2 SYGVKD. The CDR3 extends over 13 amino acids. The data originate from a study of blood T cells in healthy people across ages. Whole-study findings and limits: PBMCs that were unsorted prevented a conclusive naive versus antigen-experienced comparison.

These same data were also listed under a study on T cells of mothers and their children. As that report states: Healthy Caucasian mothers, three in number, and their six children were the donors. Related pairs of mothers and children showed slightly higher, non-significant overlap versus unrelated pairs.

V usage is TRBV10-3 and J usage is TRBJ2-5; a possible D gene is TRBD1 (5 bases). The source material was blood. The receptor comes from a woman between 40 and 55 years old in good health. In DNA, the CDR3 is TGTGCCATCAGTGGGGGCCTAAAAGAGACCCAGTACTTC. Amino acid sequence: CAISGGLKETQYF.